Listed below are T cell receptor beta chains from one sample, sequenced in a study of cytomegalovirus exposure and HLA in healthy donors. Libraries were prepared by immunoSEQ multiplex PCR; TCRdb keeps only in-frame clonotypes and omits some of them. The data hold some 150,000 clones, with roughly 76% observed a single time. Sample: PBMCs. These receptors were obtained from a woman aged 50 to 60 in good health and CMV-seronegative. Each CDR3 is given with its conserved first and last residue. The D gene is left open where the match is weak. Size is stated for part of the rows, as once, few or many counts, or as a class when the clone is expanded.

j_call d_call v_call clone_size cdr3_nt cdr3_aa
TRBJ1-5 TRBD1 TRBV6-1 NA TGTGCCAGCAGCATCACAGGGGTGAGGCAGCCCCAGCATTTT CASSITGVRQPQHF
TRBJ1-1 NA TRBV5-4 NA TGTGCCAGCAGCGTCCGGGGTGGGGTGAACACTGAAGCTTTCTTT CASSVRGGVNTEAFF
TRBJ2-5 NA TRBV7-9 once TGTGCCAGCAGATTCTTCGGGGTTCAAGAGACCCAGTACTTC CASRFFGVQETQYF
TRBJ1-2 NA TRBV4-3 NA TGCGCCAGCAGTACCCGGACAGACCTTAACTATGGCTACACCTTC CASSTRTDLNYGYTF
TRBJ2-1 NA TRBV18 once TGTGCCAGCTCACTCGGCTCCTACAATGAGCAGTTCTTC CASSLGSYNEQFF
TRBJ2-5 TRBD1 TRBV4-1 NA TGCGCCAGCAGCCAAGCGGGACAGGGATTCGCAGAGACCCAGTACTTC CASSQAGQGFAETQYF
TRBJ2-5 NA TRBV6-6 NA TGTGCCAGCAGTCCTCAAGAGACCCAGTACTTC CASSPQETQYF
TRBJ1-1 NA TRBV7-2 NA TGTGCCAGCAGCTTACAATCAGGGGAGACCACTGAAGCTTTCTTT CASSLQSGETTEAFF
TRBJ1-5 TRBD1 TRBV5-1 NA TGCGCCAGCAGCGAACAGGGGCTCCCCAATCAGCCCCAGCATTTT CASSEQGLPNQPQHF
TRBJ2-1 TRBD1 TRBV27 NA TGTGCCAGCAGTTTAAGACAGGGGATCTACAATGAGCAGTTCTTC CASSLRQGIYNEQFF
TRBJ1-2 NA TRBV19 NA TGTGCCAGTAGGTATGGGCAGAACTATGGCTACACCTTC CASRYGQNYGYTF
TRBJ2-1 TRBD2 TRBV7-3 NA TGTGCCAGCAGCTGGGGACTAGCGGGAAACAATGAGCAGTTCTTC CASSWGLAGNNEQFF
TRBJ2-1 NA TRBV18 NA TGTGCCAGCTCACCTAATTACAATGAGCAGTTCTTC CASSPNYNEQFF
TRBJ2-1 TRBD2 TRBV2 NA TGTGCCATCCGGTTTAGCGGGTCCTACAATGAGCAGTTCTTC CAIRFSGSYNEQFF
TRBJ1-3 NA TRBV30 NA TGTGCCTGGAGTATCCTACAGGGAAACACCATATATTTT CAWSILQGNTIYF
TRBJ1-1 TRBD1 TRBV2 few TGTGCCAGCAATCCGGGACAGGCTTACACTGAAGCTTTCTTT CASNPGQAYTEAFF
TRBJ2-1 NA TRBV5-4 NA TGTGCCAGCAGCTTGGTAGGCGGGGAGCAGTTCTTC CASSLVGGEQFF
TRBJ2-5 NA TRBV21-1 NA TGTGCCAGCAGCCCTGGGGGGGGGCGCGGAGAGACCCAGTACTTC CASSPGGGRGETQYF
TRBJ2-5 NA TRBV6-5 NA TGTGCCAGCAGTTACTCCCTAGCGCACAACCAAGAGACCCAGTACTTC CASSYSLAHNQETQYF
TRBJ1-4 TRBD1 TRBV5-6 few TGTGCCAGCAGCACGACAGGGAATGGAAATGAAAAACTGTTTTTT CASSTTGNGNEKLFF
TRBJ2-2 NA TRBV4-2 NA TGTGCCAGCAGCCAAGGGGAGGGGGGGGTGGGGATCGGGGAGCTGTTTTTT CASSQGEGGVGIGELFF
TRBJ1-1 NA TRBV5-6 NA TGCGCCAGCAGCTTTGGTGGAGGGAGAACTGAAGCTTTCTTT CASSFGGGRTEAFF
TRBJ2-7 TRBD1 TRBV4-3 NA TGCGCCAGCAGCCGGGACAGCACCTACGAGCAGTACTTC CASSRDSTYEQYF
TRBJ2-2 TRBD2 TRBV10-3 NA TGTGCCATCAGTGAACAACCCCCTGGCGGGAGGAGCACCGGGGAGCTGTTTTTT CAISEQPPGGRSTGELFF
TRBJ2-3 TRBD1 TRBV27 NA TGTGCCAGCAGCCGACAGGGGGCAGGCACAGATACGCAGTATTTT CASSRQGAGTDTQYF
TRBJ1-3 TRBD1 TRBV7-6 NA TGTGCCAGCAGCGAATTACAGGGGACGAGTGGAAACACCATATATTTT CASSELQGTSGNTIYF
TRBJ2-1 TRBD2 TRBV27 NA TGTGCCAGCAGTTCGGCGGGAGGGAAGAATGAGCAGTTCTTC CASSSAGGKNEQFF
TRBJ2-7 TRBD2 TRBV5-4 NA TGTGCCAGCAGCGCCACTAGCGGCCTGAGCTCCTACGAGCAGTACTTC CASSATSGLSSYEQYF
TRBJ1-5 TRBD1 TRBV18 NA TGTGCCAGCTCACCTCAAACGGGACAGGGAAAAAATCAGCCCCAGCATTTT CASSPQTGQGKNQPQHF
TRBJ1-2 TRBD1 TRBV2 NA TGTGCCAGCACTTTGACAGGGGGCCTGGGGATATATGGCTACACCTTC CASTLTGGLGIYGYTF
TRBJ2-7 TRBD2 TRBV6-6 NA TGTGCCAGTAAAAAGGTCGCTAGCGGCTACGAGCAGTACTTC CASKKVASGYEQYF
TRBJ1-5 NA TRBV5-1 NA TGCGCCAGCAGCTTGGAGCCAGGGCCGAATCAGCCCCAGCATTTT CASSLEPGPNQPQHF